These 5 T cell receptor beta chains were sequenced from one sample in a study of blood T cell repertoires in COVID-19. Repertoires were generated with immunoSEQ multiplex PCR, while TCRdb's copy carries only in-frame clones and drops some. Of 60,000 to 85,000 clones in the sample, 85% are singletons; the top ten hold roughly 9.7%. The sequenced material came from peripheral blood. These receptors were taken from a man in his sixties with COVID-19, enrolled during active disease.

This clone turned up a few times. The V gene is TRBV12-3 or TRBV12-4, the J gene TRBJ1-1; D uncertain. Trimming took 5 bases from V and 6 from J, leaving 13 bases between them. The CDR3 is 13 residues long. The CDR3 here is CASSPPQKAEAFF. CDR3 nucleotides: TGTGCCAGCAGTCCTCCTCAGAAAGCTGAAGCTTTCTTT.

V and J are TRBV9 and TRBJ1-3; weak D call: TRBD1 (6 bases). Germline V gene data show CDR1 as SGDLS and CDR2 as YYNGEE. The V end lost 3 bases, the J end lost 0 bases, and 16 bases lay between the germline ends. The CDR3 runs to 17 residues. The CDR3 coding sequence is TGTGCCAGCAGCGCAGGGGCAGACCATAGCTCTGGAAACACCATATATTTT. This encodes CASSAGADHSSGNTIYF.

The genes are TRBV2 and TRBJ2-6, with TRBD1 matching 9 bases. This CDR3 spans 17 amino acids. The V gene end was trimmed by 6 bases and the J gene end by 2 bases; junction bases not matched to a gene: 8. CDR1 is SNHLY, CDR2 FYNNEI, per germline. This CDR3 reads CASRQTGGVPGANVLTF. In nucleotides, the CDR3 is TGTGCCAGCAGACAGACAGGGGGAGTTCCTGGGGCCAACGTCCTGACTTTC. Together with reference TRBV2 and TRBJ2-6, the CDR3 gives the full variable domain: EPEVTQTPSHQVTQMGQEVILRCVPISNHLYFYWYRQILGQKVEFLVSFYNNEISEKSEIFDDQFSVERPDGSNFTLKIRSTKLEDSAMYFCASRQTGGVPGANVLTFGAGSRLTVL.

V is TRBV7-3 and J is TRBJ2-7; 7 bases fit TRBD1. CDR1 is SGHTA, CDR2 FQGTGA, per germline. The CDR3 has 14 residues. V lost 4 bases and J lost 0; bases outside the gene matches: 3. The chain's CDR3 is CASSSQGDSYEQYF. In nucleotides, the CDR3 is TGTGCCAGCAGCTCCCAGGGGGACTCCTACGAGCAGTACTTC.

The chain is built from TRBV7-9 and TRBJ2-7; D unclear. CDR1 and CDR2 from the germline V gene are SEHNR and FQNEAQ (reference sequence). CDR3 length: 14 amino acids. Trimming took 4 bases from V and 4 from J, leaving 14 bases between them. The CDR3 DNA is TGTGCCAGCAGCTCGAAACAAAAGGAGTACGAGCAGTACTTC. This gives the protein CASSSKQKEYEQYF.